Reported below is one T cell receptor beta chain. What it binds is not known. This entry is derived from a study of cytomegalovirus exposure and HLA in healthy donors. General study points: Trimming of TCR beta V- and J-genes showed a link, identified in a later analysis, to a missense DCLRE1C variant.

The CDR3 is 15 amino acids. Germline V gene sequence: CDR1 SGHTS, CDR2 YDEGEE. With 4 bases removed from V and 6 bases from J, the gap between germline ends came to 19 bases. Primers for the PCR totalled 60 Vbeta and 13 Jbeta. Clones were sequenced by immunoSEQ multiplex PCR, and TCRdb holds only the in-frame ones, with some missing. Altogether some 150,000 clones are present, about 80% being singletons, with the ten largest covering about 4.5%. Sampled while nominally healthy, donors likely had unrecorded immune exposures. The chain joins TRBV5-8 to TRBJ1-2; D not resolved. The sequence was collected from a man aged 25-45 years in good health and CMV-seronegative. The material sequenced was PBMCs. The CDR3 protein is CASSLFFAEMDGYTF. The CDR3 bases are TGTGCCAGCAGCCTCTTTTTTGCTGAGATGGATGGCTACACCTTC.